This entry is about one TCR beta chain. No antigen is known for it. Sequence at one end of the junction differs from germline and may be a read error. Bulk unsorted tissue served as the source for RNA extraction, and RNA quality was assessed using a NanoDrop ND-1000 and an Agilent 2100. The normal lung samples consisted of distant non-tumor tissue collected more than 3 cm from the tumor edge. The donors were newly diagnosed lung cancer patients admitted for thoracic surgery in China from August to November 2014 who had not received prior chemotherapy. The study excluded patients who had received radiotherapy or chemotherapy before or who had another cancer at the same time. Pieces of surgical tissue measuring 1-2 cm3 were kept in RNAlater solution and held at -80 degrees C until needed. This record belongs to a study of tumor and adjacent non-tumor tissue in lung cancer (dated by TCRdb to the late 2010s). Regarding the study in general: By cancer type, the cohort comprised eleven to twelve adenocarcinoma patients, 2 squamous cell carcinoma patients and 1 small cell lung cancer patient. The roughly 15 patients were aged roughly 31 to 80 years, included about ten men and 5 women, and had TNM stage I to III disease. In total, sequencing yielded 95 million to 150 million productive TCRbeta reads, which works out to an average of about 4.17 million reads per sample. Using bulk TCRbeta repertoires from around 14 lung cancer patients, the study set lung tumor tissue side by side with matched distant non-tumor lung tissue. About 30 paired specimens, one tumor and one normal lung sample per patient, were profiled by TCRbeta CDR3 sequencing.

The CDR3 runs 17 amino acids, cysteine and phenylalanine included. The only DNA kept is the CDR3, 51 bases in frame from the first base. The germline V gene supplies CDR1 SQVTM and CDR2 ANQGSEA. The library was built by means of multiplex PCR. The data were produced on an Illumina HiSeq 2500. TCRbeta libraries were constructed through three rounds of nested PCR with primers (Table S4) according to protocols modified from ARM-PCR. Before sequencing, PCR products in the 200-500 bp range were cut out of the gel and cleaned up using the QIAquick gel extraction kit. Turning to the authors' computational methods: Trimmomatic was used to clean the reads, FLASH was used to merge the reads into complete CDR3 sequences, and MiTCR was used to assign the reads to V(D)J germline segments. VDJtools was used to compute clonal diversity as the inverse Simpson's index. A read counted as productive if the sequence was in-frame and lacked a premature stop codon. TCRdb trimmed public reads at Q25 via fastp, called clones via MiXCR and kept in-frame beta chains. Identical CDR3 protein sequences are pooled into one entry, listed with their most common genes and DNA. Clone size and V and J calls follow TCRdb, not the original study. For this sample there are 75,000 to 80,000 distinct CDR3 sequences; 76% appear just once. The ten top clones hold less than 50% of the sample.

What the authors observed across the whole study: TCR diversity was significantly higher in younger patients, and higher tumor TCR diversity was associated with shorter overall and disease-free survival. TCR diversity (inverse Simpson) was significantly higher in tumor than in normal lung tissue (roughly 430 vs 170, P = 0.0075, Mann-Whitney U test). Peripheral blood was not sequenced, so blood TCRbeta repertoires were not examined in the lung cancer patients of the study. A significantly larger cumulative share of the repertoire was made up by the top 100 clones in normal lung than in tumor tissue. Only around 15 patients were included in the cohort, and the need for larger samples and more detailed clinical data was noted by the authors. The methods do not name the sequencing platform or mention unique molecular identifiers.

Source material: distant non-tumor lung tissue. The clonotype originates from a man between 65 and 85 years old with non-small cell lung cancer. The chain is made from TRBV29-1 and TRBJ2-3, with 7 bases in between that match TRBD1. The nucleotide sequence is TGCAGAGTTGAAACAGGAGCGGAAGGGGGCGAGGCAGATACGCAGTATTTT. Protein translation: CRVETGAEGGEADTQYF.